The entry that follows covers one T cell receptor (beta chain) sequence. Its cognate antigen is unknown. Synthesis of TCR cDNA relied on 5'RACE template switching, which attached a universal primer site and UMIs. TCRdb reprocessed the 5' RACE reads with MiXCR, giving one entry per CDR3 protein. Among 240,000 or so distinct CDR3 sequences, less than 8.5% were seen once, and the ten largest hold roughly 0.9%. These data belong to a study of T cells after yellow fever vaccination. In the study overall: Preparation of the low-cell-number fractions used SMART-Seq v4 Ultra Low Input.

The CDR3 covers 12 residues. The J segment lost 14 bases and the V segment lost 1 base, leaving 9 bases of the junction unmatched. The germline V gene encodes CDR1 DFQATT and CDR2 SNEGSKA (reference sequence). Study-level points and caveats: Boosting was followed by the reappearance of most primary-vaccination clones (less than 98% CD4, 70% to 90% CD8).

This clonotype was sampled from a man aged 30 to 39 who received the YFV17D yellow fever vaccine. The chain is built from TRBV20-1 and TRBJ1-2; 8 bases are shared with TRBD1. Sequenced here: CD4+ T cells sorted from PBMCs, sampled 15 days after the yellow fever booster vaccination. CDR3 in amino acids: CSARGGQGAETF. CDR3 nucleotide sequence: TGCAGTGCTAGAGGCGGGCAGGGGGCCGAAACCTTC.